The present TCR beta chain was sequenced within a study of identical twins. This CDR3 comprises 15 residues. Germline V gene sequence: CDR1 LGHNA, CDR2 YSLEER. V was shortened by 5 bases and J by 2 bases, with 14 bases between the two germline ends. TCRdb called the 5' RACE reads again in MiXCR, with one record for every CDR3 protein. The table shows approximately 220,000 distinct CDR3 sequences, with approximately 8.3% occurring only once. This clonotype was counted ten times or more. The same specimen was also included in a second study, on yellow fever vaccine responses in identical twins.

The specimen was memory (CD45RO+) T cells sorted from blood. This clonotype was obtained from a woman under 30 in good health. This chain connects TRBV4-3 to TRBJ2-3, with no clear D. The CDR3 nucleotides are TGCGCCAGCAGCGATTCGACGGTAAACACAGATACGCAGTATTTT. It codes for CASSDSTVNTDTQYF.